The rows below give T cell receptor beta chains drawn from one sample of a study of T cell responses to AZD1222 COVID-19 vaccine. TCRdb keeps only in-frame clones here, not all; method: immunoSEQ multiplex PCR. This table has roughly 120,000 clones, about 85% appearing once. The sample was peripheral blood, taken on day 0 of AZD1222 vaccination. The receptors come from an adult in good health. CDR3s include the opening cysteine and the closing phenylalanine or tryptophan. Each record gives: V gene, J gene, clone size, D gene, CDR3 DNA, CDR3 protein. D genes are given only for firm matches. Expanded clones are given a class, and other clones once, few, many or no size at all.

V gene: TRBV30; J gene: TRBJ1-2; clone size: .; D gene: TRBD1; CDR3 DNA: TGTGCCTGGACGAGGGACAGGGAGGACTACACCTTC; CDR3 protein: CAWTRDREDYTF
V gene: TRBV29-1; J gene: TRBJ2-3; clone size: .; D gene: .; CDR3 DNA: TGCAGCGTTGATGAGCAGAGTATGGATACGCAGTATTTT; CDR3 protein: CSVDEQSMDTQYF
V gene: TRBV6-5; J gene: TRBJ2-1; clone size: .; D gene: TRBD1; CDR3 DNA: TGTGCCAGCAGCTGGGACAGGGGAGTAAATGAGCAGTTCTTC; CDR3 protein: CASSWDRGVNEQFF
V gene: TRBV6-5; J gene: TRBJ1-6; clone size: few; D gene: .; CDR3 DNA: TGTGCCAGCAGGCAGACAGCCAACCATAATTCACCCCTCCACTTT; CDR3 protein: CASRQTANHNSPLHF
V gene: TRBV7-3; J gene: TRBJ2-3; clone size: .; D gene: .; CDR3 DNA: TGTGCCAGCAGCCCGGACAGTCGCACAGATACGCAGTATTTT; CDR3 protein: CASSPDSRTDTQYF
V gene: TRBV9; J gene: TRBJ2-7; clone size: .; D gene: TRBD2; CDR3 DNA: TGTGCCAGCAGTGGGGGACTAAGCTCCTACGAGCAGTACTTC; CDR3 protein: CASSGGLSSYEQYF
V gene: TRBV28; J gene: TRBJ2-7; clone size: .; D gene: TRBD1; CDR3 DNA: TGTGCCAGCAATCCGAATACAGGGGGAATGGGGAACGAGCAGTACTTC; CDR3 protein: CASNPNTGGMGNEQYF
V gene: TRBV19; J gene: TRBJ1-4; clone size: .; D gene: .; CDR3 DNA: TGTGCCAGTAGTGTTTTCGGGGGGTCTAATGAAAAACTGTTTTTT; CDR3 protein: CASSVFGGSNEKLFF
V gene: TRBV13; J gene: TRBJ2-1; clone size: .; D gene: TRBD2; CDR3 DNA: TGTGCCAGCAGCCGGACTAGCGGGCTTTACAATGAGCAGTTCTTC; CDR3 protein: CASSRTSGLYNEQFF
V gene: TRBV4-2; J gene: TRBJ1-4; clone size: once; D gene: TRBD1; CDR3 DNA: TGTGCCAGCAGCCAAACGACCGGGACAGGGTATGAAAAACTGTTTTTT; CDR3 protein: CASSQTTGTGYEKLFF
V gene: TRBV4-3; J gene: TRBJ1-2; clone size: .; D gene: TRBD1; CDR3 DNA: TGCGCCAGCAGCCAAGACCTGGGACAGGGAGGCAACTATGGCTACACCTTC; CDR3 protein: CASSQDLGQGGNYGYTF
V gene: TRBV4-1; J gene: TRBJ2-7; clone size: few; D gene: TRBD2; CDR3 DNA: TGCGCCAGCAGCCACCCCTCGGGACTAGCGGGAGGTACCTCCGGTTACGAGCAGTACTTC; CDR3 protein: CASSHPSGLAGGTSGYEQYF
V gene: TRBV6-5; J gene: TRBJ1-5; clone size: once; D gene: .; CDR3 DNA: TGTGCCAGCACTAGGGACCAACTCAATCAGCCCCAGCATTTT; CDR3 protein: CASTRDQLNQPQHF
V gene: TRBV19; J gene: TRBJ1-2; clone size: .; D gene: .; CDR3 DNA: TGTGCCAGTAGTATTTTCGAGCCCTATGGCTACACCTTC; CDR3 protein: CASSIFEPYGYTF
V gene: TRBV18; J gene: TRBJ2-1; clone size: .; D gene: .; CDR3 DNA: TGTGCCAGCTCACCATCTGAACGCAAACGGGAGCAGTTCTTC; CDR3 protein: CASSPSERKREQFF
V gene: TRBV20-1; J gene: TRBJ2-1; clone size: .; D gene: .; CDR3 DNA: TGCAGTGCTAGTGAGTTCCATGAGCAGTTCTTC; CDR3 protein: CSASEFHEQFF
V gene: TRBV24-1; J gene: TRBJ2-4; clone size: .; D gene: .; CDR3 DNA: TGTGCCACCAGTGATTTACGACCGGCAGGCATTCAGTACTTC; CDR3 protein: CATSDLRPAGIQYF
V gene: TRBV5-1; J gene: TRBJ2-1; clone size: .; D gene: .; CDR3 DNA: TGCGCCAGCAGCTTGGTTGATATTGAGCAGTTCTTC; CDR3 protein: CASSLVDIEQFF
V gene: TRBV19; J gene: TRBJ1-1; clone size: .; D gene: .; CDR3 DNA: TGTGCCAGTAGTATAGAACAGCTGAACACTGAAGCTTTCTTT; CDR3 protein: CASSIEQLNTEAFF
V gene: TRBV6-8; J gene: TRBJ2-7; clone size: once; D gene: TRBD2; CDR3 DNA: TGTGCCAGCAGCCTGACTAGCGGGAGGGGGAACGAGCAGTACTTC; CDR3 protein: CASSLTSGRGNEQYF
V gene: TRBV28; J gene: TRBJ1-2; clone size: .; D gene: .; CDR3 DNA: TGTGCCAGCAGTGAGAAACGGCCAAAAAACTATGGCTACACCTTC; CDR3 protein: CASSEKRPKNYGYTF
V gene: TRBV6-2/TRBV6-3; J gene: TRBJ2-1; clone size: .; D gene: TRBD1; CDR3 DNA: TGTGCCAGCAGTGACGACCCCGGGACAGGGGGCAATGAGCAGTTCTTC; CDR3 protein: CASSDDPGTGGNEQFF
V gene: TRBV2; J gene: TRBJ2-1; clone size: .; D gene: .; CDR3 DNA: TGTGCCAGCAACCCCGGGATCTCCTACAATGAGCAGTTCTTC; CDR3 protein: CASNPGISYNEQFF
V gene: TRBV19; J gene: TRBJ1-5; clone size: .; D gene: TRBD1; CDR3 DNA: TGTGCCAGTAGGAGACAGGGGGCTCGCAATCAGCCCCAGCATTTT; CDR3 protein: CASRRQGARNQPQHF
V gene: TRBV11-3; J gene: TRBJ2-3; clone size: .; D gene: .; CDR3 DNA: TGTGCCAGCTGCTCTGAAGATACGCAGTATTTT; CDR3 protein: CASCSEDTQYF
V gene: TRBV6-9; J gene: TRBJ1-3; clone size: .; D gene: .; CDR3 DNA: TGTGCCAGCAGAACCAGAGGGGGAGGGGCCACTGGAAACACCATATATTTT; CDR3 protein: CASRTRGGGATGNTIYF
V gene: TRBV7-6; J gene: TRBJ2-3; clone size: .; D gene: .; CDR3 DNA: TGTGCCAGCAGCTTAGTAGGGACGGTTAGCACAGATACGCAGTATTTT; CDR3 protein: CASSLVGTVSTDTQYF
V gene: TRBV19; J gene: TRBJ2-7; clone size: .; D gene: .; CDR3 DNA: TGTGCCAGTAGTATACAGAACTCCTACGAGCAGTACTTC; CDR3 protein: CASSIQNSYEQYF
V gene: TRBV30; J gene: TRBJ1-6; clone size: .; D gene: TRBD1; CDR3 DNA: TGTGCCTGCGGGACAGCGGATAATTCACCCCTCCACTTT; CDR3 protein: CACGTADNSPLHF
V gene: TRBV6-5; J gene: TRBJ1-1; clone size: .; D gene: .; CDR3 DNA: TGTGCCAGCAGTTACTCGAAGACGATAAGAACTGAAGCTTTCTTT; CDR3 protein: CASSYSKTIRTEAFF
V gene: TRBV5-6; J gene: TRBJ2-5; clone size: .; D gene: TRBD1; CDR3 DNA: TGTGCCAGCAGCCGGGACAGGGAAGAGACCCAGTACTTC; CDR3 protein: CASSRDREETQYF
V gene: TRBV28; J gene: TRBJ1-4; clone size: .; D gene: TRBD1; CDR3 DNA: TGTGCCAGCAGTTACTCCCGGGACAGGGGGGAAGGTAATGAAAAACTGTTTTTT; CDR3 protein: CASSYSRDRGEGNEKLFF
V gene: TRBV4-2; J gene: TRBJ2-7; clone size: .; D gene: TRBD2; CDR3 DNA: TGTGCCAGCAGCCAAAGTCAGGGGACTAGCGGGAAGTACGAGCAGTACTTC; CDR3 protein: CASSQSQGTSGKYEQYF
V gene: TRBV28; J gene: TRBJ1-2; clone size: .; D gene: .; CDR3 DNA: TGTGCCAGCAGTTCGATGTACCAACCGGGGGGCGATAACTATGGCTACACCTTC; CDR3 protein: CASSSMYQPGGDNYGYTF
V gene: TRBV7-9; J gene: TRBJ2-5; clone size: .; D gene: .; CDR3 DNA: TGTGCCAGCGGATTGGAGGCCCAGTACTTC; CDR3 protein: CASGLEAQYF
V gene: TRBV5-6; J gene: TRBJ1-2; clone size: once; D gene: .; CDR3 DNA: TGTGCCAGCAGCTTGGCGGCGGGGCCGGTAGGCTACACCTTC; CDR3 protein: CASSLAAGPVGYTF
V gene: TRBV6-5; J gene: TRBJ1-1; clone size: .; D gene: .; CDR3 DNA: TGTGCCAGCAGAAGAAGACACGTGAACACTGAAGCTTTCTTT; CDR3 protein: CASRRRHVNTEAFF
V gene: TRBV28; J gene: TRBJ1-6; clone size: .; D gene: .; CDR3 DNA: TGTGCCAGCAGTCTCCGGGCCGGTGGAGGAAATTCACCCCTCCACTTT; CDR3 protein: CASSLRAGGGNSPLHF
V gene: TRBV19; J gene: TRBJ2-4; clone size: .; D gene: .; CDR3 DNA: TGTGCCAGTAGTATCTATCAAAGAGCCAACATTCAGTACTTC; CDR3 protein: CASSIYQRANIQYF
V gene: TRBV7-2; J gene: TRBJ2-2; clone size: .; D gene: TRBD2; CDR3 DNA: TGTGCCAGCAGCTTTAGTAGCGGGGTCGACACCGGGGAGCTGTTTTTT; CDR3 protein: CASSFSSGVDTGELFF
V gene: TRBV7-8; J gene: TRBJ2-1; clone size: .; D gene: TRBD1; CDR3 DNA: TGTGCCAGCAGCTTAGTCCGGGACAGGGCCTACAATGAGCAGTTCTTC; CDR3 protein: CASSLVRDRAYNEQFF
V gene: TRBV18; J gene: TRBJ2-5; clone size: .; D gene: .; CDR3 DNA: TGTGCCAGCTCCCGAATGTCTTTGGTAGAGACCCAGTACTTC; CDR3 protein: CASSRMSLVETQYF
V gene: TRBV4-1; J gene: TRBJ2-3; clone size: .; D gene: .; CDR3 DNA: TGCGCCAGCAGCCAAAGGCTGGTTGCGGCCGGAGATACGCAGTATTTT; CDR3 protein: CASSQRLVAAGDTQYF
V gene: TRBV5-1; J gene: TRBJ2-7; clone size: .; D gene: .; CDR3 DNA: TGCGCCAGCAGCCTGCAGGGGAACGAGCAGTACTTC; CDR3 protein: CASSLQGNEQYF
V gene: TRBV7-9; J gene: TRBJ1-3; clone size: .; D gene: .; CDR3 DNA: TGTGCCAGCAGATCTGGGGCTTCTGGAAACACCATATATTTT; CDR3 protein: CASRSGASGNTIYF
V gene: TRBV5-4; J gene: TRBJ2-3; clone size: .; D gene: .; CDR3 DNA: TGTGCCAGCAGCCCTGGTGGGGGCGCGGACACAGATACGCAGTATTTT; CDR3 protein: CASSPGGGADTDTQYF
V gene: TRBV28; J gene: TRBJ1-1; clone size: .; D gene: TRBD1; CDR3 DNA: TGTGCCAGCAGTCCCTACAGGGGGCGCGGGAGCACTGAAGCTTTCTTT; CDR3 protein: CASSPYRGRGSTEAFF
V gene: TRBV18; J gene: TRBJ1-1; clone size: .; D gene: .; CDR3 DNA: TGTGCCAGCTCACCTAGGACCTTGATGAACACTGAAGCTTTCTTT; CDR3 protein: CASSPRTLMNTEAFF
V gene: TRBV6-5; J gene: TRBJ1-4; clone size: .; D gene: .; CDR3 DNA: TGTGCCAGCAGTTATGAGGGTGAAAAACTGTTTTTT; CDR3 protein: CASSYEGEKLFF
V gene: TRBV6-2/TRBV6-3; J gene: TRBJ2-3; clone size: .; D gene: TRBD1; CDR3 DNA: TGTGCCAGCAGTGTGAGGGGGCTGGGAGATACGCAGTATTTT; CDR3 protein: CASSVRGLGDTQYF
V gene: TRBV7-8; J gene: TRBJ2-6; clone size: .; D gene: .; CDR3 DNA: TGTGCCAGCAGAGATGGTGGGGCCAACGTCCTGACTTTC; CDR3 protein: CASRDGGANVLTF